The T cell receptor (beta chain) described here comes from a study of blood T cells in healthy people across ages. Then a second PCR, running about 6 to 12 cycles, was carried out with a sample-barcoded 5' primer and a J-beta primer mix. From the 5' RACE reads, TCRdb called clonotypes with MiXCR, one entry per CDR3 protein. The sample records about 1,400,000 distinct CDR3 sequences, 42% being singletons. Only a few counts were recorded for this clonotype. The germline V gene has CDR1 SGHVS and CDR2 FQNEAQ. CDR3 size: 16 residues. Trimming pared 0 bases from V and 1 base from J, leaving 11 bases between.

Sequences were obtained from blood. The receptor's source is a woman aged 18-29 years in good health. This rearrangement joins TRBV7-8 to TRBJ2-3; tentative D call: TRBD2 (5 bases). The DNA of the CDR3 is TGTGCCAGCAGCTTAGCCCGGGAACTGCGCACAGATACGCAGTATTTT. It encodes CASSLARELRTDTQYF. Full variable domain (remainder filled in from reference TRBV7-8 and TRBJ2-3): GAGVSQSPRYKVAKRGQDVALRCDPISGHVSLFWYQQALGQGPEFLTYFQNEAQLDKSGLPSDRFFAERPEGSVSTLKIQRTQQEDSAVYLCASSLARELRTDTQYFGPGTRLTVL.